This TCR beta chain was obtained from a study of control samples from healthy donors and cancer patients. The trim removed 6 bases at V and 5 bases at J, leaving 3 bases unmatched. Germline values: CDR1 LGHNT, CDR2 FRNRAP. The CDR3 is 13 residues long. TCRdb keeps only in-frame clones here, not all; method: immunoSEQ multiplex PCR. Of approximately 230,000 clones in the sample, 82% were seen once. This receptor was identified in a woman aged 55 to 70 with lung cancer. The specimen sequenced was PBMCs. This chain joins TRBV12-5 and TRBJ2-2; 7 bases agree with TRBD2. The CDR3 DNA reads TGTGCTAGTGGAGCGGGACTTACCGGGGAGCTGTTTTTT. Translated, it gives CASGAGLTGELFF.